This T cell receptor beta chain was profiled in a study of blood T cell repertoires in COVID-19. Overall study context: From the United States, Italy and Spain came samples of acute and convalescent COVID-19. T cells, B-cell-depleted T cells, or PBMCs supplied cDNA or gDNA.

Followed over time, Seattle patients had been enrolled while infection was active. In the original analysis: Amplification of reference gene primers was used by the study to estimate nucleated cell counts. TCRdb keeps only in-frame clones here, not all; method: immunoSEQ multiplex PCR. V and J calls and clone size are given by that table; D and trimming were obtained from the DNA. In the table there are over 250,000 clones, around 92% of which are singletons. The V and J ends lost 4 bases and 5 bases, in that order; junction bases with no gene match: 1. The germline V gene has CDR1 LNHDA and CDR2 SQIVND (reference sequence). The CDR3 totals 14 residues.

J is TRBJ2-7 and V is TRBV19, with 14 bases fitting TRBD2. The sample taken for sequencing was peripheral blood. The source of this sequence is a person aged 18 to 35 with COVID-19, enrolled during active disease. The DNA of the CDR3 is TGTGCCAGTAGTAGGGGACTAGCGGGAGACGAGCAGTACTTC. The encoded protein is CASSRGLAGDEQYF. The variable domain in full, with the rest retrieved from reference TRBV19 and TRBJ2-7, is DGGITQSPKYLFRKEGQNVTLSCEQNLNHDAMYWYRQDPGQGLRLIYYSQIVNDFQKGDIAEGYSVSREKKESFPLTVTSAQKNPTAFYLCASSRGLAGDEQYFGPGTRLTVT.